This T cell receptor (beta chain) came from a study of blood T cell repertoires in COVID-19. Turning to the study itself: The United States, Italy and Spain were the sources of the acute and convalescent COVID-19 samples. From T cells, B-cell-depleted T cells, or PBMCs came the material, which was cDNA or gDNA.

This CDR3 comprises 15 residues. Trimming took 4 bases from V and 3 from J; bases not matched to a gene: 10. Germline CDR1 SGHDT, CDR2 YYEEEE. The authors' processing: Amplified reference gene primers provided the basis for estimating nucleated cell counts. Profiled with immunoSEQ multiplex PCR; TCRdb holds only in-frame clones, not every one. V, J and clone size were drawn from that table, and D and trimming were deduced from the DNA. The sample yields 300,000 to 400,000 clones, around 85% seen once. This clone was recorded a few times. The specimen was peripheral blood. The sequence was collected from a human donor in a cohort sampled during active COVID-19. The gene calls are TRBV5-6 and TRBJ2-7; 7 nucleotides align to TRBD1. The CDR3 loop is CASSPSGQSFYEQYF. DNA for the CDR3: TGTGCCAGCAGCCCCTCGGGACAGAGTTTCTACGAGCAGTACTTC.